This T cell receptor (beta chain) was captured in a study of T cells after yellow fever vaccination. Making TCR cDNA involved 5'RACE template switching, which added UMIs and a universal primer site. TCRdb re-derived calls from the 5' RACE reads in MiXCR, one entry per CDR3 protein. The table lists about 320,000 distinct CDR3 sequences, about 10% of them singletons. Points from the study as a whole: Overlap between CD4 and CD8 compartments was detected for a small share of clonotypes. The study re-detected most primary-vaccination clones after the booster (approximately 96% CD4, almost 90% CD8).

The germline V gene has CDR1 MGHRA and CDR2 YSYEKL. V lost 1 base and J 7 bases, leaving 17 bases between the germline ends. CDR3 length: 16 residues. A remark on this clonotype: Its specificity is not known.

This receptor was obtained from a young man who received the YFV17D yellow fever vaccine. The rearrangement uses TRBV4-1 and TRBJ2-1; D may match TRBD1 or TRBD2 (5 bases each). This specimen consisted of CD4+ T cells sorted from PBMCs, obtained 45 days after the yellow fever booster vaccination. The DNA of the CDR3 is TGCGCCAGCAGCCAAGGGGGCGGGTTCAGATGGAATGAGCAGTTCTTC. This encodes CASSQGGGFRWNEQFF.